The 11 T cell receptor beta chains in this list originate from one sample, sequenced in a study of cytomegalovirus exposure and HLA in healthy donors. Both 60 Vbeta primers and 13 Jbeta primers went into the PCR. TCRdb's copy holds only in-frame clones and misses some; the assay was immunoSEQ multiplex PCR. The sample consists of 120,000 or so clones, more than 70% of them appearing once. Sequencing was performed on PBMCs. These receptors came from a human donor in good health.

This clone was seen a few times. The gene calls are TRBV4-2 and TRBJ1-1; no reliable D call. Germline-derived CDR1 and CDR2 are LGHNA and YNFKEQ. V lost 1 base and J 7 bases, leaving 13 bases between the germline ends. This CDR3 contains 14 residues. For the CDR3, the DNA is TGTGCCAGCAGCCAAGGAGGGTCAGCCATTGAAGCTTTCTTT. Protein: CASSQGGSAIEAFF.

CDR3: CASSKGARNDSNQPQHF. The CDR3 DNA follows: TGTGCCAGCAGCAAGGGGGCCAGGAACGATAGCAATCAGCCCCAGCATTTT. V is TRBV11-2 and J is TRBJ1-5; 7 nucleotides line up with TRBD1. Germline CDR1 and CDR2: SGHAT and FQNNGV. V gave up 5 bases and J gave up 0 bases; unmatched junction bases: 10. The length of the CDR3 is 17 residues.

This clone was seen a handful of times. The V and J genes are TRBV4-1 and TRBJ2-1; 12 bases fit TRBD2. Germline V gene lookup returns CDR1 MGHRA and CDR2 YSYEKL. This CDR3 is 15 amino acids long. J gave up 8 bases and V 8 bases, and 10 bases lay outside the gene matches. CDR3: CASRDGTSGHDEQFF. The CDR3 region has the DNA TGCGCCAGCCGAGACGGGACTAGCGGGCATGATGAGCAGTTCTTC.

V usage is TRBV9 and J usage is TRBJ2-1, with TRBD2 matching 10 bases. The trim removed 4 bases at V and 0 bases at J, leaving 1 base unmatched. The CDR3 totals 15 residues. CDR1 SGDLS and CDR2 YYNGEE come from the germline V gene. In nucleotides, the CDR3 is TGTGCCAGCAGCCCTAGCGGGGGCTCCTACAATGAGCAGTTCTTC. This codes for CASSPSGGSYNEQFF.

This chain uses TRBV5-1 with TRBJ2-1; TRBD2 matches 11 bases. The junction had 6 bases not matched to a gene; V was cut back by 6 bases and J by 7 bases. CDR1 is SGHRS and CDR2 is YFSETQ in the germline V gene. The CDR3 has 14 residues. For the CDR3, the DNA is TGCGCCAGCACGACTAGCGGGGAATTAAATGAGCAGTTCTTC. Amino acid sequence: CASTTSGELNEQFF.

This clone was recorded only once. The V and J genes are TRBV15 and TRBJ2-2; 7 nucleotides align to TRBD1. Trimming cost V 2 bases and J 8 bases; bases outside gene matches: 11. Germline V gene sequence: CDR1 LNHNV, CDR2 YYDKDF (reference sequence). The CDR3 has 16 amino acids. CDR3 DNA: TGTGCCACCAGCAGATCCGGGACAGATAGTGGTGGGGAGCTGTTTTTT. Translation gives CATSRSGTDSGGELFF.

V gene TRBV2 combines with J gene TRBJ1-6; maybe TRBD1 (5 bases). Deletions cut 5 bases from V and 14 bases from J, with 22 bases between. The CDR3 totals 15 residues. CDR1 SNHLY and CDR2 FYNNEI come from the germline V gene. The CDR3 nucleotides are TGTGCCAGCAGTCGAGAATCAGGGTATTATATGACCCTCCACTTT. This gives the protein CASSRESGYYMTLHF.

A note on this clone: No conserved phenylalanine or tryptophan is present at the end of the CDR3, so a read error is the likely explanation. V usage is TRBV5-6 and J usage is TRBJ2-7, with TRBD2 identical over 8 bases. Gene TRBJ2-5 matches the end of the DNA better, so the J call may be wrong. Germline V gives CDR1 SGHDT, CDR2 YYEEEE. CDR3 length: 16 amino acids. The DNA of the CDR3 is TGTGCCAGCAGCGAACGTCCTCGGGGGGGCAAGGAGACCCAGTACCTC. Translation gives CASSERPRGGKETQYL.

Written as DNA, the CDR3 is TGTGCCAGCAGCGAAGAAACGACGAGGGGACAAGATACGCAGTATTTT. Translation gives CASSEETTRGQDTQYF. The V gene is TRBV7-6, the J gene TRBJ2-3; tentative D call: TRBD1 (6 bases). V lost 5 bases and J 5 bases, leaving 20 bases between the germline ends. Germline CDR1 reads SGHVS; CDR2 reads FNYEAQ. This CDR3 is 16 amino acids long.

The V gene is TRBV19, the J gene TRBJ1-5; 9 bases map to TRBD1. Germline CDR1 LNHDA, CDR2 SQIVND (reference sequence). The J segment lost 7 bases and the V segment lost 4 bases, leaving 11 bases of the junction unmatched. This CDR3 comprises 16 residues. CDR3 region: CASSTPFRDREQPQHF. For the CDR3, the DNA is TGTGCCAGTAGTACTCCCTTTCGGGACAGGGAGCAGCCCCAGCATTTT.

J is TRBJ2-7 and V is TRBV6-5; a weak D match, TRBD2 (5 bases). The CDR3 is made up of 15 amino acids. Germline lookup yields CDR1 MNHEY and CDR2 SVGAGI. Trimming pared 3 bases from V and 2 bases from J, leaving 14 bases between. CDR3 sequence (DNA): TGTGCCAGCAGTTATTTCGCTAGCACAGCCTACGAGCAGTACTTC. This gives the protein CASSYFASTAYEQYF.